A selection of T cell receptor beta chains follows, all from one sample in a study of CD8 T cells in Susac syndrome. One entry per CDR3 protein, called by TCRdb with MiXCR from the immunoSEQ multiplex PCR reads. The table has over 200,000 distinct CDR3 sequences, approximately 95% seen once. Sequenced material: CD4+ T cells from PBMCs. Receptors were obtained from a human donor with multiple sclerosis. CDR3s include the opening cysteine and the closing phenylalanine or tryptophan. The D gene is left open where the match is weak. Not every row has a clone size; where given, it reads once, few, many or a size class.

CASSQDLAGGGKFF | TGTGCCAGCAGCCAAGATCTAGCGGGGGGTGGGAAGTTCTTC | TRBV3-1 | TRBD2 | TRBJ2-1 | -
CASSQGDRTDTQYF | TGTGCCAGCAGCCAAGGGGACCGCACAGATACGCAGTATTTT | TRBV4-2 | - | TRBJ2-3 | -
CSVPAGQGYNEQFF | TGCAGCGTCCCGGCCGGACAGGGATACAATGAGCAGTTCTTC | TRBV29-1 | TRBD1 | TRBJ2-1 | -
CASSGVAVTDTQYF | TGTGCCAGCAGTGGGGTAGCCGTAACAGATACGCAGTATTTT | TRBV25-1 | - | TRBJ2-3 | once
CSVGAGTLNTEAFF | TGCAGCGTTGGTGCAGGGACCTTGAACACTGAAGCTTTCTTT | TRBV29-1 | - | TRBJ1-1 | -
CSAKKTADTEAFF | TGCAGTGCCAAGAAGACAGCTGACACTGAAGCTTTCTTT | TRBV20-1 | - | TRBJ1-1 | -
CASSPQGGRETQYF | TGTGCCAGCAGCCCCCAGGGGGGTCGAGAGACCCAGTACTTC | TRBV11-2 | - | TRBJ2-5 | few
CSAPPSGANVLTF | TGCAGTGCTCCCCCCTCTGGGGCCAACGTCCTGACTTTC | TRBV20-1 | - | TRBJ2-6 | -
CASSGGLRQSSYEQYF | TGTGCCTCGAGTGGGGGCTTAAGACAGAGCTCCTACGAGCAGTACTTC | TRBV30 | - | TRBJ2-7 | -
CASSSPTGSRPYEQYF | TGTGCCAGCAGTTCCCCCACAGGGAGCAGGCCCTACGAGCAGTACTTC | TRBV28 | - | TRBJ2-7 | -
CASSVGGDTEAFF | TGTGCCAGCAGCGTAGGAGGGGACACTGAAGCTTTCTTT | TRBV9 | - | TRBJ1-1 | -
CASSLTAYEQFF | TGTGCCAGCAGCTTAACTGCGTATGAGCAGTTCTTC | TRBV5-6 | - | TRBJ2-1 | -
CASSYRQGGDGYTF | TGTGCCAGCAGTTACAGACAGGGGGGCGATGGCTACACCTTC | TRBV6-5 | TRBD1 | TRBJ1-2 | -
CASSQAPRGGAKTDTQYF | TGCGCCAGCAGCCAAGCCCCCCGCGGGGGGGCCAAGACAGATACGCAGTATTTT | TRBV4-1 | TRBD2 | TRBJ2-3 | -
CASTKTGSGANVLTF | TGTGCCAGCACCAAAACAGGTAGTGGGGCCAACGTCCTGACTTTC | TRBV12-3/TRBV12-4 | - | TRBJ2-6 | -
CASSVQGSQPQHF | TGTGCCAGCAGCGTACAGGGATCTCAGCCCCAGCATTTT | TRBV5-4 | - | TRBJ1-5 | -
CAWSNRRSGSYGYTF | TGTGCCTGGAGTAATAGACGCTCAGGGAGCTATGGCTACACCTTC | TRBV30 | - | TRBJ1-2 | -
CSVSGGGADTQYF | TGCAGTGTGTCGGGCGGGGGGGCAGATACGCAGTATTTT | TRBV20-1 | TRBD2 | TRBJ2-3 | -
CSVEEGYDQPQHF | TGCAGCGTTGAAGAAGGATATGATCAGCCCCAGCATTTT | TRBV29-1 | - | TRBJ1-5 | -
CAQARRDEAFF | TGTGCCCAGGCAAGGCGGGATGAAGCTTTCTTT | TRBV6-5 | - | TRBJ1-1 | -